This TCR beta chain emerged from a study of early T cells in non-severe SARS-CoV-2 infection. Unique molecular identifiers were affixed to single, distinct cDNA molecules. From the 5' RACE reads, TCRdb called clonotypes with MiXCR, one entry per CDR3 protein. The table includes about 26,000 distinct CDR3 sequences, roughly 5% detected once. This clonotype was seen ten or more times. The TCR was taken from an adult who was a healthcare worker with PCR-confirmed SARS-CoV-2 infection or an uninfected control (not recorded which). Sequencing was done on a sample of whole blood.

CDR3 nucleotide sequence: TGTGCCAGCAGCGTAGCCCCCCGACAGGGGAGTTCCTCTGGAAACACCATATATTTT. It specifies CASSVAPRQGSSSGNTIYF. The rearrangement uses TRBV9 and TRBJ1-3; the match to TRBD1 covers 8 bases. Per the germline V gene, CDR1 is SGDLS and CDR2 is YYNGEE. The CDR3 length is 19 residues. V dropped 0 bases and J dropped 0; count of bases not matched to a gene: 11. The entire variable domain, with the rest obtained from reference TRBV9 and TRBJ1-3, is as follows: DSGVTQTPKHLITATGQRVTLRCSPRSGDLSVYWYQQSLDQGLQFLIQYYNGEERAKGNILERFSAQQFPDLHSELNLSSLELGDSALYFCASSVAPRQGSSSGNTIYFGEGSWLTVV.